Listed here is a single T cell receptor beta chain. These data come from a study of CD8+CD57+ T cells in acquired aplastic anemia. At the level of the study: Sorting CD4+ and CD8+ cells gave DNA averaging 3.2 ug.

Germline CDR1 is MNHEY and CDR2 is SMNVEV (reference sequence). The J segment lost 0 bases and the V segment lost 4 bases, leaving 5 bases of the junction unmatched. CDR3 size: 15 residues. For CDR3 and TCR beta VDJ profiling, genomic DNA was the template used. MiXCR, run by TCRdb on the reads, gives a single entry per CDR3 protein. This table holds roughly 250,000 distinct CDR3 sequences, around 45% found once. Previously, flow cytometry had revealed CD8+CD57+ cell expansion in the patients chosen for sequencing. J is TRBJ1-1 and V is TRBV27; 7 nucleotides line up with TRBD1. Sequences were obtained from sorted CD4+, CD8+, or CD8+CD57+ T cells (not recorded which) from PBMCs. The TCR comes from a human donor with aplastic anemia. The CDR3 region is CASSSRTGLNTEAFF. The CDR3 nucleotides read TGTGCCAGCAGTTCGCGGACAGGATTGAACACTGAAGCTTTCTTT.